This T cell receptor (beta chain) is drawn from a study of cytomegalovirus exposure and HLA in healthy donors. The overall study: The roughly 110 validation repertoires were reported in a later analysis to have been generated on the same platform as the approximately 700 first-cohort repertoires. General study points: There were a few CMV-associated chains whose specificity for CMV antigens was confirmed in vitro. The study recorded some 160 TCR beta chains that were cytomegalovirus-associated.

Comment on this clone: Its cognate antigen is unknown.

Trimming cost V 6 bases and J 5 bases; bases outside gene matches: 6. The CDR3 has 14 residues. Germline V gene lookup returns CDR1 KGHSH and CDR2 LQKENI. Here immunoSEQ multiplex PCR was the method, and the copy in TCRdb shows in-frame clones only, minus some. The sample has 82,000 or so clones, roughly 96% seen once. The sequenced sample consisted of PBMCs. This receptor was taken from a woman aged 18 to 35 in good health and CMV-seronegative. The chain has TRBV18 and TRBJ2-7; TRBD2 matches at 11 bases. CDR3 loop: CASSPTSGSNEQYF. The CDR3 DNA sequence: TGTGCCAGCTCCCCTACTAGCGGGAGTAACGAGCAGTACTTC.